One sample yielded the 14 T cell receptor beta chains listed below, sequenced in a study of T cells expressing NK-cell markers. TCRdb reanalyzed the 5' RACE reads, giving one entry per CDR3 protein sequence and no DNA. In all, the sample yields 400,000 to 550,000 distinct CDR3 sequences. Input material: blood T cells: a sorted CD56 or NKG2C T cell subset, CD4+ or CD8+ T cells, or bulk PBMC T cells (not recorded which). The receptors here all came from a woman aged 18 to 75 in good health.

The chain joins TRBV2 to TRBJ1-5. CDR3 length: 16 amino acids. The germline V gene encodes CDR1 SNHLY and CDR2 FYNNEI. The CDR3 loop is CASKGGQGYSNQPQHF.

The chain's CDR3 is CASSLLGNTEAFF. The rearrangement links TRBV7-3 to TRBJ1-1. The CDR3 is 13 amino acids. Germline lookup yields CDR1 SGHTA and CDR2 FQGTGA.

The chain recombines TRBV2 with TRBJ1-3. The CDR3 runs to 15 residues. Germline values: CDR1 SNHLY, CDR2 FYNNEI. The CDR3 reads CASRNPVFSGNTIYF.

V gene TRBV11-2 combines with J gene TRBJ2-1; TCRdb returns TRBD2, unconfirmable since there is no DNA. CDR1 and CDR2 (germline): SGHAT, FQNNGV. CDR3 size: 17 residues. The CDR3 sequence is CASSLYTGTSGYNEQFF.

The chain recombines TRBV6-5 with TRBJ1-5; TCRdb outputs TRBD1, but without DNA this stays unchecked. Germline V gives CDR1 MNHEY, CDR2 SVGAGI. There are 14 residues in the CDR3. CDR3: CASSYRGENQPQHF.

This sequence joins TRBV6-5 and TRBJ2-7. Germline-derived CDR1 and CDR2 are MNHEY and SVGAGI. The CDR3 runs 14 residues. This chain's CDR3 is CASSSSGASYEQYF.

This sequence joins TRBV7-2 and TRBJ2-2. The CDR3 length is 14 residues. CDR1 is SGHTA and CDR2 is FQGNSA in the germline V gene. The CDR3 reads CASSLGGMTGELFF.

The chain combines TRBV20-1 with TRBJ2-1; TCRdb's assignment of TRBD1 cannot be checked, as there is no DNA. CDR1 DFQATT and CDR2 SNEGSKA come from the germline V gene (reference sequence). This CDR3 has 16 amino acids. The CDR3 here is CSANGQGASSYNEQFF.

The rearrangement links TRBV6-8 to TRBJ2-5; TCRdb names TRBD2, which stays unverified in the absence of DNA. CDR1 is MNHGY, CDR2 SAAAGT, per germline. This CDR3 spans 15 amino acids. The CDR3 is CASSLKDSMSETQYF.

The chain combines TRBV5-1 with TRBJ2-7. The CDR3 runs 13 residues. Germline CDR1 and CDR2: SGHRS and YFSETQ. CDR3 residues: CASSWNGPYEQYF.

This sequence joins TRBV24-1 and TRBJ2-3; TCRdb outputs TRBD1, but without DNA this stays unchecked. CDR1 is KGHDR, CDR2 SFDVKD, per germline. The CDR3 consists of 15 residues. CDR3 residues: CATSDPGKNTDTQYF.

The V call is TRBV10-3, the J call TRBJ2-1; TCRdb picks TRBD1, but there is no DNA to check that call. Germline V gives CDR1 ENHRY, CDR2 SYGVKD. The CDR3 length is 18 residues. This chain's CDR3 is CAISGSGQFGFGDSEQFF.

The chain carries TRBV12-5 and TRBJ1-2; the D call of TRBD1 rests on TCRdb alone, since no DNA is present to check it. The CDR3 length is 12 residues. Germline V gives CDR1 LGHNT, CDR2 FRNRAP. CDR3 sequence: CASGQGYYGYTF.

The rearrangement joins TRBV20-1 to TRBJ1-1. The CDR3 spans 17 residues. The germline V gene has CDR1 DFQATT and CDR2 SNEGSKA (reference sequence). This CDR3 reads CSASGRTGRRPNTEAFF.